A single sample is the source of the 16 T cell receptor beta chains below, sequenced in a study of blood T cells in healthy people across ages. Using a J-beta primer mix together with a sample-barcoded 5' primer, a second PCR was run for roughly 7 to 11 cycles. Each CDR3 protein gets one entry after TCRdb re-called the 5' RACE reads with MiXCR. The sample has about 940,000 distinct CDR3 sequences; 40% to 60% are singletons. The sequenced material came from blood. These receptor sequences come from a man in his thirties or forties in good health.

The rearrangement links TRBV20-1 to TRBJ2-1; D gene ambiguous. Trimming took 2 bases from V and 3 from J, leaving 5 bases between them. The CDR3 runs 12 residues. Germline values: CDR1 DFQATT, CDR2 SNEGSKA (reference sequence). The CDR3 DNA sequence: TGCAGTGCTAGAAGAGACTACAATGAGCAGTTCTTC. Translating it yields CSARRDYNEQFF.

CDR3 nucleotide sequence: TGTGCCAGCAGCCAAGGAGTCGATGGAGGCTATGGCTACACCTTC. Protein sequence: CASSQGVDGGYGYTF. The chain uses TRBV3-1 and TRBJ1-2; D not certain. Germline V gene lookup returns CDR1 LGHDT and CDR2 YNNKEL (reference sequence). CDR3 size: 15 residues. V dropped 1 base and J dropped 4 bases, with 13 bases sitting between them.

This clonotype was detected once. The V and J genes are TRBV7-9 and TRBJ1-2; 8 bases map to TRBD1. Germline V gene lookup returns CDR1 SEHNR and CDR2 FQNEAQ (reference sequence). V lost 4 bases, J lost 6 bases, and 7 bases stayed unmatched. The CDR3 sequence is 14 residues long. The DNA of the CDR3 is TGTGCCAGCAGCTCCGCCTCGACAGGGGATGGCTACACCTTC. Translating it yields CASSSASTGDGYTF.

The rearrangement links TRBV20-1 to TRBJ1-6, with TRBD1 as a possible D gene (6 bases). Trimming cost V 2 bases and J 7 bases, with 6 bases left between them. CDR3 length equals 12 residues. Per germline, CDR1 DFQATT and CDR2 SNEGSKA (reference sequence). The CDR3 reads CSARTGNSPLHF. The CDR3 region has the DNA TGCAGTGCTAGAACAGGGAATTCACCCCTCCACTTT.

This chain uses TRBV20-1 with TRBJ2-1, with TRBD1 as a possible D gene (6 bases). Germline CDR1 DFQATT, CDR2 SNEGSKA (reference sequence). CDR3 length equals 14 residues. The V gene lost 6 bases and the J gene lost 11 bases, with 23 bases spanning the gap. DNA for the CDR3: TGCAGTGCGAGTACAGGGAGCCCATACTACAAGCAGTTCTTC. It yields the protein CSASTGSPYYKQFF.

This sequence joins TRBV7-2 and TRBJ2-3; 8 bases map to TRBD1. The CDR3 totals 15 residues. The germline CDR1 and CDR2 sequences are SGHTA and FQGNSA. V shed 5 bases, J shed 3 bases, and the junction held 7 bases outside the gene matches. The CDR3 spells CASSRFQGATDTQYF. CDR3 bases: TGTGCCAGCAGCCGATTTCAGGGGGCGACAGATACGCAGTATTTT.

This rearrangement joins TRBV28 to TRBJ2-3; D possibly corresponds to TRBD2 (6 bases). Germline V CDR1 and CDR2: MDHEN, SYDVKM. Trimming left V 6 bases short and J 6 bases short, with 13 bases between. CDR3 size: 13 residues. The chain's CDR3 is CASSGTVFDTQYF. The CDR3 DNA sequence: TGTGCCAGCAGCGGGACTGTGTTCGATACGCAGTATTTT.

The genes are TRBV4-1 and TRBJ2-1, with D tentatively TRBD1 (6 bases). V was clipped by 3 bases and J by 0 bases, with 9 bases between them. The germline V gene encodes CDR1 MGHRA and CDR2 YSYEKL. The CDR3 length is 15 residues. This CDR3 is CASSQGAGSYNEQFF. CDR3 DNA: TGCGCCAGCAGCCAGGGGGCGGGCTCCTACAATGAGCAGTTCTTC.

The chain carries TRBV18 and TRBJ2-5; D ambiguous. Matching the DNA end better, TRBJ2-7 makes the J call doubtful. CDR1 is KGHSH and CDR2 is LQKENI in the germline V gene. This CDR3 spans 12 amino acids. In nucleotides, the CDR3 is TGTGCCAGCTCAGAGGAAACCTACGAGCAGTACTTC. Translation gives CASSEETYEQYF.

The rearrangement links TRBV12-3 or TRBV12-4 to TRBJ2-2; D gene uncertain. V lost 1 base, J lost 4 bases, and 7 bases lay in between. The CDR3 is made up of 14 amino acids. Here the CDR3 DNA reads TGTGCCAGCAGTTTAGGGGTCCCCACCGGGGAGCTGTTTTTT. Its translation is CASSLGVPTGELFF.

V usage is TRBV7-2 and J usage is TRBJ2-1; 12 bases fit TRBD2. J was trimmed by 3 bases and V by 3 bases; bases with no gene match: 6. Per the germline V gene, CDR1 is SGHTA and CDR2 is FQGNSA. The CDR3 totals 17 residues. The CDR3 DNA reads as TGTGCCAGCAGCTTTGCTAGCGGGGGGGCTGGCTACAATGAGCAGTTCTTC. It specifies CASSFASGGAGYNEQFF. The full variable domain, rest sourced from reference TRBV7-2 and TRBJ2-1, is GAGVSQSPSNKVTEKGKDVELRCDPISGHTALYWYRQSLGQGLEFLIYFQGNSAPDKSGLPSDRFSAERTGGSVSTLTIQRTQQEDSAVYLCASSFASGGAGYNEQFFGPGTRLTVL.

With regard to this clonotype: At one end, the junction sequence differs from germline, possibly due to a read error. The chain joins TRBV6-2 or TRBV6-3 to TRBJ2-7; D uncertain. Looked up from germline, CDR1 is MNHEY and CDR2 is SVGEGT. This CDR3 comprises 11 residues. This chain's CDR3 is CASSQYYKQYF. The CDR3 nucleotides read TGTGCCAGCAGCCAATACTACAAGCAGTACTTC.

CDR3 nucleotides: TGTGCCAGTACCAGTTTTGGAGGGGGCGCGGATGGCTACACCTTC. This gives the protein CASTSFGGGADGYTF. The chain uses TRBV12-3 or TRBV12-4 and TRBJ1-2, with 7 bases matching TRBD1. This CDR3 region has 15 residues. V was clipped by 9 bases and J by 6 bases; unmatched bases: 16.

The table lists this clonotype with a count of one. V gene TRBV9 combines with J gene TRBJ2-5; 15 bases are shared with TRBD2. With V trimmed by 0 bases and J by 0 bases, 3 bases remained unmatched. Germline V CDR1 and CDR2: SGDLS, YYNGEE. The CDR3 length is 18 residues. In DNA form, the CDR3 reads TGTGCCAGCAGCGTAGGGGGACTAGCGGGGGGACACCAAGAGACCCAGTACTTC. As protein: CASSVGGLAGGHQETQYF.

The chain is built from TRBV5-1 and TRBJ1-2; 7 bases align to TRBD1. Germline CDR1 and CDR2: SGHRS and YFSETQ. The CDR3 covers 15 residues. The V segment lost 3 bases and the J segment 5 bases; nucleotides outside the gene matches: 10. This CDR3 reads CASSYTGEGWYGYTF. Here the CDR3 DNA reads TGCGCCAGCAGCTACACAGGGGAAGGGTGGTATGGCTACACCTTC.

The chain carries TRBV6-1 and TRBJ1-5; D is unresolved. This CDR3 comprises 13 residues. Deletions cut 7 bases from V and 4 bases from J, with 11 bases between. Germline loops: CDR1 MNHNS, CDR2 SASEGT. CDR3 coding DNA: TGTGCCAGCAAAGTGGAGATTAATCAGCCCCAGCATTTT. Its protein product is CASKVEINQPQHF.